This T cell receptor (beta chain) was identified in a study of blood T cell repertoires in COVID-19. At the level of the study: The cDNA or gDNA used as material had been derived from T cells, B-cell-depleted T cells, or PBMCs.

Living in 24 US areas, the participants were between roughly 18 and 90 years of age. Allocation to cohorts depended on clinical history reported by the participants. Symptom resolution, clearance, or two negative PCRs marked the recovered donors of Cohort 3. Germline CDR1 and CDR2: SNHLY and FYNNEI. V lost 6 bases to trimming and J lost 7 bases, with 13 bases between them. CDR3 size: 12 residues. Using immunoSEQ multiplex PCR, the repertoire was profiled, and TCRdb retains in-frame clones only, with some absent. This sample has roughly 450,000 clones, with roughly 87% found just once. This chain connects TRBV2 to TRBJ2-7; TRBD1 is a possible D gene (6 bases). Sequenced sample: PBMCs or T cells enriched from blood (not recorded which). The clonotype was recovered from a man younger than 35 who had recovered from COVID-19. The CDR3 loop reads CASRAGVDEQYF. The CDR3 DNA is TGTGCCAGCAGAGCAGGGGTGGATGAGCAGTACTTC.